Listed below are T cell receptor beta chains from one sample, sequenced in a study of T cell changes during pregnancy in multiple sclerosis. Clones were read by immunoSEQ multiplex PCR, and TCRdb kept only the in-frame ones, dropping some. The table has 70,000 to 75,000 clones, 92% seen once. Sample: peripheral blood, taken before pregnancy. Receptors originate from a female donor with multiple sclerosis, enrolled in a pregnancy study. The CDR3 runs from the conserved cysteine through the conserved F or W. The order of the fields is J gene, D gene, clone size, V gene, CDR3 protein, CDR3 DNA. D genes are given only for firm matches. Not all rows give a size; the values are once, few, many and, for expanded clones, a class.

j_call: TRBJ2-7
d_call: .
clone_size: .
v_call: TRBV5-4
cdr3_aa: CASSPSGSSSYEQYF
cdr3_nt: TGTGCCAGCAGCCCGAGCGGTTCCAGCTCCTACGAGCAGTACTTC

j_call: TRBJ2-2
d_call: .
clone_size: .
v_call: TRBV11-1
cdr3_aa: CASSLSDRLTGELFF
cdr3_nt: TGTGCCAGCAGCTTATCGGACAGACTCACCGGGGAGCTGTTTTTT

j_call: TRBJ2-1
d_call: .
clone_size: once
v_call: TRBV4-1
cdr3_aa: CASSQEGTRGPYNEQFF
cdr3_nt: TGCGCCAGCAGCCAAGAAGGAACTAGAGGACCCTACAATGAGCAGTTCTTC

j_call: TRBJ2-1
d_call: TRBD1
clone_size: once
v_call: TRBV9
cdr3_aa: CASSVGWGTGHNEQFF
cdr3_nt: TGTGCCAGCAGCGTTGGGTGGGGGACAGGTCACAATGAGCAGTTCTTC

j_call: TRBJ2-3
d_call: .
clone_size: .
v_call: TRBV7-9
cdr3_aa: CASRERASTDTQYF
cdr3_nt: TGTGCCAGCAGGGAGCGGGCCAGCACAGATACGCAGTATTTT

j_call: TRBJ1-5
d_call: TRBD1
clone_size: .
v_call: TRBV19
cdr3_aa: CASSAGTGGYPQHF
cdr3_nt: TGTGCCAGTAGTGCCGGGACAGGGGGGTATCCCCAGCATTTT

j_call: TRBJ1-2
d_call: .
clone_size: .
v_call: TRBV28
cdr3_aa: CARKTGNYGYTF
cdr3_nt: TGTGCCAGAAAAACAGGGAACTATGGCTACACCTTC

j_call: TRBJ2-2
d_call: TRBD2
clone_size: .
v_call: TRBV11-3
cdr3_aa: CASSLGVVLAGVSGELFF
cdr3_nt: TGTGCCAGCAGCTTAGGGGTGGTGCTTGCGGGAGTATCCGGGGAGCTGTTTTTT

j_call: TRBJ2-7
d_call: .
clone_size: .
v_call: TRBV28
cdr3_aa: CASSFWSLGEAYEQYF
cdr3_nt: TGTGCCAGCAGTTTTTGGTCTTTAGGAGAGGCCTACGAGCAGTACTTC

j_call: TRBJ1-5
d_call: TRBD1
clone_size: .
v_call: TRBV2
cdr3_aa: CAGSTGLGNQPQHF
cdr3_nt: TGTGCCGGGTCGACAGGGCTCGGGAATCAGCCCCAGCATTTT

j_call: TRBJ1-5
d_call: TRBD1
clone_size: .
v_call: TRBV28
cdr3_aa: CASQGGNQPQHF
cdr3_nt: TGTGCCAGCCAGGGGGGCAATCAGCCCCAGCATTTT

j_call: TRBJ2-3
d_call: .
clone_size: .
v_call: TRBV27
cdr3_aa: CASSPILRGDTQYF
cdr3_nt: TGTGCCAGCAGTCCGATTTTAAGGGGCGATACGCAGTATTTT

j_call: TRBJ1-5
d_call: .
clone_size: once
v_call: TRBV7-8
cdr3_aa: CASSLDRQGGQPQHF
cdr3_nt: TGTGCCAGCAGCTTAGATCGGCAAGGAGGTCAGCCCCAGCATTTT

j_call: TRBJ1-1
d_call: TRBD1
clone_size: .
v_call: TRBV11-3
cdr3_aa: CASSLDGTGRVDTEAFF
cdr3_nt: TGTGCCAGCAGCTTGGACGGGACAGGGAGAGTTGACACTGAAGCTTTCTTT

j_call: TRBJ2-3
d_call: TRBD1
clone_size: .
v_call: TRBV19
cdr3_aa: CASRAEWVRGQDTQYF
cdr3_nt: TGTGCCAGTAGGGCTGAATGGGTCAGGGGGCAAGATACGCAGTATTTT

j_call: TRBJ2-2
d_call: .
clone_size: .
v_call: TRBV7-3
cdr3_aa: CASSNPRGELFF
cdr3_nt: TGTGCCAGCAGCAACCCCAGGGGGGAGCTGTTTTTT

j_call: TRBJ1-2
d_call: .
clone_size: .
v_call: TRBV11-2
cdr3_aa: CASSLDVGAGYTF
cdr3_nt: TGTGCCAGCAGCTTAGATGTGGGGGCTGGCTACACCTTC

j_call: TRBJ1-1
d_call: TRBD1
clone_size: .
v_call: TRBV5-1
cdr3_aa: CASSYGQGAFVTEAFF
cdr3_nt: TGCGCCAGCAGCTATGGACAGGGGGCTTTTGTCACTGAAGCTTTCTTT

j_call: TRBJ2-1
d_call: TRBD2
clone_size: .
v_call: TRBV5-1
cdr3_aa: CASSLAPGGSTYEQFF
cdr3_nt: TGCGCCAGCAGCTTGGCCCCGGGCGGGAGTACCTATGAGCAGTTCTTC

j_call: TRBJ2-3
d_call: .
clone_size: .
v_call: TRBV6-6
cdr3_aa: CATRDGGSGTDTQYF
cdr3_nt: TGTGCCACCAGGGACGGAGGGAGTGGCACAGATACGCAGTATTTT

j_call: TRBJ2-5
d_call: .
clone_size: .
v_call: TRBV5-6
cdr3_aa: CASSGGTPQYF
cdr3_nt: TGTGCCAGCAGCGGCGGGACTCCCCAGTACTTC

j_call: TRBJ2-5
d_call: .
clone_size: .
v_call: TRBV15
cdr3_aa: CATSRGSIFETQYF
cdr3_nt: TGTGCCACCAGCAGGGGGAGTATCTTTGAGACCCAGTACTTC

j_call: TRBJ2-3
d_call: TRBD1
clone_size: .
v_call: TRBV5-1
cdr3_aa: CASSWDRESTDTQYF
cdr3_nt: TGCGCCAGCAGCTGGGACAGGGAAAGCACAGATACGCAGTATTTT

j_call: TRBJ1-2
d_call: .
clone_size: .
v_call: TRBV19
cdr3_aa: CASSMSKGGGGYTF
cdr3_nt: TGTGCCAGTAGTATGTCTAAGGGAGGCGGTGGCTACACCTTC

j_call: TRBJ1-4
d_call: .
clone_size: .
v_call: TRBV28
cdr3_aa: CASSSGVEKLFF
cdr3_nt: TGTGCCAGCAGTTCAGGGGTTGAAAAACTGTTTTTT